The T cell receptor beta chain described here comes from a study of blood T cell repertoires in COVID-19 (dated by TCRdb to about 2020). Broadly, across the study: Collaborator samples came from the United States, Italy and Spain and covered acute and convalescent phases of COVID-19. Where available, HLA class I and class II types were taken from metadata supplied by the sample provider and were not determined by assay-based typing. Samples came from the ongoing ImmuneRACE study (first 160 participants) plus 1,254 subjects from 6 global collaborators. Sample metadata almost always included a de-identified subject ID, COVID-19 status, age in years and sex. The prospective study material was composed of cDNA or gDNA derived from T cells, B-cell-depleted T cells, or PBMCs. Deeply sampled blood TCRbeta repertoires from subjects exposed to, actively infected with, or recovered from COVID-19 were included in the dataset. The repertoires were released in a freely available public database intended as a resource for research on the immune response to SARS-CoV-2. Study-wide conclusions, independent of this receptor: The quantity of clinical and demographic metadata differed by source and by participant and was supplied without curation.

Details on this clone: This clone's antigen is unknown. Base qualities are not provided; no much larger clone lies one nucleotide away.

The immunoSEQ Assay, a bias-controlled multiplex PCR, was used to amplify TCRbeta CDR3 regions from genomic DNA. Regarding the original processing steps: The number of nucleated cells in each sample was estimated by amplification of reference gene primers within the assay. To quantify the absolute abundance of each unique TCRbeta CDR3 rearrangement, sequence reads were collapsed and filtered. For each sample, productive Simpson clonality was calculated by taking the square root of Simpson's diversity index across productive rearrangements. Imported from immuneACCESS, the table was reduced by TCRdb to in-frame sequences with V and J called. These copies leave out some clones; in studies compared against another copy, an unresolved V gene accounts for under half, and the cause of the remainder is not known. Clonal size and the V and J genes are those of that table, whereas D and trimming came from the DNA. The sample contains around 500,000 clones, about nine tenths of them found a single time. 6.5% to 9.5% of the sample goes to the ten largest clones.

In the prospective study, participants were roughly 18 to 90 years old, resided in about two dozen geographic areas of the United States, and were enrolled through a virtual design. In the prospective study, cohorts were assigned on the basis of participant-reported clinical history obtained from a screening survey and a study questionnaire. For ImmuneRACE Cohort 3, a participant was defined as recovered based on two consecutive negative NP/OP PCR tests, clearance by a healthcare professional, or resolution of symptoms. In the prospective study, whole blood, serum and a nasopharyngeal or oropharyngeal swab were collected from each participant by mobile phlebotomists. Over a roughly 2-month period, participants in the prospective study had the option of providing additional blood draws and questionnaires. Prospective study blood samples were shipped either frozen or at room temperature before DNA extraction.

This TCR was sampled from an older woman who had recovered from COVID-19. The sequenced sample consisted of PBMCs or T cells enriched from blood (not recorded which).

In nucleotide form, the sequence is TGTGCCAGCCGTTCCCAGGGGGCTGGGAACACTGAAGCTTTCTTT. Its coded protein is CASRSQGAGNTEAFF. The chain was built from TRBV6-5 and TRBJ1-1; 8 of the junction bases match TRBD1. The germline V gene yields MNHEY for CDR1 and SVGAGI for CDR2. V loses 8 bases at its end and J loses 1 base; junction bases beyond the gene matches: 9. From the cysteine through the phenylalanine, the CDR3 covers 15 amino acids. Just the 45-base CDR3 DNA is kept, in frame starting at base 1.